This TCR beta chain was identified in a study of metastatic and nonmetastatic thyroid tumors. Overall study: It was across blood and tumor or nodule tissue from malignant and benign thyroid patients that repertoires were compared.

Details on this clone: Antigen specificity is unknown.

All patients were untreated before thyroid surgery. The CDR3 extends over 15 amino acids. V trimming: 5 bases; J trimming: 7 bases; junction bases outside the gene matches: 6. MiXCR was used by TCRdb to re-call the PCR reads. Of just under 4,000 clones listed, approximately 36% are singletons. Broader study findings: Relative to benign nodules, malignant thyroid tumors were reportedly characterized by significantly elevated TCR beta diversity in blood and tumor.

The rearrangement uses TRBV12-3 or TRBV12-4 and TRBJ2-1; 12 bases are a match to TRBD2. The TCR originated in a female donor with papillary thyroid cancer or a benign thyroid nodule (not recorded which). Some clones in this sample may be carry-over from other donors' samples. Specimen: adjacent normal tissue. For the CDR3, the DNA is TGTGCCAGCAGTGAGTCTAGCGGGAGGGCGAATGAGCAGTTCTTC. Translation: CASSESSGRANEQFF.